One sample yielded the 28 T cell receptor beta chains listed below, sequenced in a study of cytomegalovirus exposure and HLA in healthy donors. Amplification used 60 Vbeta primers and 13 Jbeta primers. TCRdb's table, derived via immunoSEQ multiplex PCR, lists solely in-frame clones and lacks some. Of 200,000 to 300,000 clones in the sample, 82% were seen once. Input material: PBMCs. These receptors were collected from a woman between 40 and 55 years old in good health and CMV-seropositive.

This clone was detected once. The chain couples TRBV2 to TRBJ1-1, with a tentative D call TRBD1 (5 bases). Trimming removed 1 base at V and 6 bases at J, with 9 bases between. Germline values: CDR1 SNHLY, CDR2 FYNNEI. The CDR3 length is 13 residues. CDR3 protein: CASSEGPRAEAFF. The CDR3 nucleotides read TGTGCCAGCAGTGAAGGCCCCAGGGCTGAAGCTTTCTTT.

This clone was counted only a few times. DNA of the CDR3: TGTGCCAGCAGCTTAAAGTCCGGGACAGGGTTCGGCTACACCTTC. Translation gives CASSLKSGTGFGYTF. The chain combines TRBV11-1 with TRBJ1-2; 9 bases align to TRBD1. CDR1 and CDR2 from the germline V gene are SGHAT and FQDESV (reference sequence). Germline trimming cut 2 bases from V and 8 bases from J; bases unmatched to any gene: 9. This CDR3 spans 15 amino acids. The whole variable domain, remainder taken from reference TRBV11-1 and TRBJ1-2, is EAEVAQSPRYKITEKSQAVAFWCDPISGHATLYWYRQILGQGPELLVQFQDESVVDDSQLPKDRFSAERLKGVDSTLKIQPAELGDSAMYLCASSLKSGTGFGYTFGSGTRLTVV.

CDR3 sequence reads: CASRRDAGEKLFF. The CDR3 coding sequence is TGTGCCAGTCGGAGGGATGCGGGAGAAAAACTGTTTTTT. This sequence joins TRBV19 and TRBJ1-4; D is unresolved. Germline CDR1 LNHDA, CDR2 SQIVND (reference sequence). Deletions cut 8 bases from V and 8 bases from J, with 15 bases between. The CDR3 sequence is 13 residues long.

In DNA, the CDR3 is TGTGCCAGCAGCTCGGGGAGGGGGGGAAACACCATATATTTT. This sequence encodes CASSSGRGGNTIYF. The rearrangement uses TRBV6-5 and TRBJ1-3, with D possibly TRBD1 on 6 matching bases. This CDR3 is built from 14 residues. CDR1 is MNHEY and CDR2 is SVGAGI in the germline V gene. Trimming took 6 bases from V and 4 from J, leaving 13 bases between them.

Turning to this clone: The same CDR3 can be traced to other DNA sequences in this sample. In nucleotides, the CDR3 is TGCGCCAGCAGGGGTCAGGGGGATCAGCCCCAGCATTTT. Translating gives CASRGQGDQPQHF. The chain is built from TRBV10-2 and TRBJ1-5; TRBD1 matches 7 bases. CDR1 is WSHSY and CDR2 is SAAADI in the germline V gene. Trimming removed 6 bases from V and 5 bases from J; junction bases left unmatched: 4. CDR3 length equals 13 residues.

The rearrangement uses TRBV7-9 and TRBJ2-7; D possibly corresponds to TRBD2 (7 bases). Germline CDR1 reads SEHNR; CDR2 reads FQNEAQ (reference sequence). This CDR3 has 16 residues. Trimming removed 5 bases at V and 1 base at J, with 18 bases between. The chain's CDR3 is CASSPLGGGRSYEQYF. The CDR3 coding sequence is TGTGCCAGCAGCCCTCTGGGCGGGGGCCGTTCCTACGAGCAGTACTTC.

The V call is TRBV11-3, the J call TRBJ2-7, with 9 bases identical to TRBD1. The CDR3 is 15 amino acids. V trimming: 0 bases; J trimming: 3 bases; junction bases outside the gene matches: 3. Germline assignment: CDR1 SGHNT and CDR2 YENEEA. For the CDR3, the DNA is TGTGCCAGCAGCTTAGATATGGGACAGGGCTACGAGCAGTACTTC. It yields the protein CASSLDMGQGYEQYF.

V is TRBV13 and J is TRBJ2-1; 7 bases match TRBD2. This CDR3 spans 17 amino acids. The ends lost 6 bases at V and 0 bases at J; junction bases unmatched: 11. The germline CDR1 and CDR2 sequences are PRHDT and FYEKMQ (reference sequence). The CDR3 DNA sequence: TGTGCCAGCAGGAGACTAGCTCCTCCGAGCTCCTACAATGAGCAGTTCTTC. Translating gives CASRRLAPPSSYNEQFF. Filled out from reference TRBV13 and TRBJ2-1, the complete variable domain reads AAGVIQSPRHLIKEKRETATLKCYPIPRHDTVYWYQQGPGQDPQFLISFYEKMQSDKGSIPDRFSAQQFSDYHSELNMSSLELGDSALYFCASRRLAPPSSYNEQFFGPGTRLTVL.

This clone has a single count. V gene TRBV27 combines with J gene TRBJ1-2; weak D call: TRBD1 (6 bases). Germline values: CDR1 MNHEY, CDR2 SMNVEV (reference sequence). V dropped 6 bases and J dropped 7 bases, with 15 bases sitting between them. The CDR3 spans 13 residues. The DNA for the CDR3 is TGTGCCAGCAGACATTCAGGGGAGGGTGGCTACACCTTC. Translation gives CASRHSGEGGYTF.

The chain uses TRBV19 and TRBJ1-5; D is uncertain. Germline V gives CDR1 LNHDA, CDR2 SQIVND (reference sequence). Trimming shortened V by 5 bases and J by 4 bases, and 9 bases separated the two germline ends. The CDR3 is 13 amino acids. The CDR3 spells CASSPNGNQPQHF. DNA for the CDR3: TGTGCCAGTAGTCCAAACGGGAATCAGCCCCAGCATTTT. Combining the CDR3 with reference TRBV19 and TRBJ1-5 gives the whole variable domain DGGITQSPKYLFRKEGQNVTLSCEQNLNHDAMYWYRQDPGQGLRLIYYSQIVNDFQKGDIAEGYSVSREKKESFPLTVTSAQKNPTAFYLCASSPNGNQPQHFGDGTRLSIL.

This clone was recorded only once. This chain uses TRBV5-6 with TRBJ1-2; D gene uncertain. Between the trimmed V and J ends, which lost 2 bases and 2 bases, there was a span of 16 bases. The V gene's germline CDR1 is SGHDT and CDR2 YYEEEE. CDR3 length: 16 amino acids. The CDR3 reads CASSFLGGRGNYGYTF. The DNA of the CDR3 is TGTGCCAGCAGCTTTTTGGGTGGTCGAGGGAACTATGGCTACACCTTC.

The CDR3 nucleotides are TGCGCCAGCAGCTTTCAGGGGGGGAACACTGAAGCTTTCTTT. Its protein is CASSFQGGNTEAFF. V usage is TRBV5-1 and J usage is TRBJ1-1, with TRBD1 matching 7 bases. The CDR3 spans 14 residues. J lost 1 base, V lost 2 bases, and 2 bases had no gene match. CDR1 and CDR2 (germline): SGHRS, YFSETQ. Complete variable domain (other parts from reference TRBV5-1 and TRBJ1-1): KAGVTQTPRYLIKTRGQQVTLSCSPISGHRSVSWYQQTPGQGLQFLFEYFSETQRNKGNFPGRFSGRQFSNSRSEMNVSTLELGDSALYLCASSFQGGNTEAFFGQGTRLTVV.

V and J are TRBV27 and TRBJ1-2; TRBD1 is a possible D gene (5 bases). Trimming took 5 bases from V and 1 from J, leaving 11 bases between them. The CDR3 consists of 14 residues. From germline, CDR1 is MNHEY and CDR2 SMNVEV (reference sequence). CDR3 region: CASSTRVGNYGYTF. CDR3 nucleotide sequence: TGTGCCAGCAGTACCAGGGTGGGTAACTATGGCTACACCTTC.

The CDR3 DNA sequence: TGTGCCAGCAGCCAAGATATAGCGTTCACCTACAATGAGCAGTTCTTC. Protein product: CASSQDIAFTYNEQFF. V and J are TRBV14 and TRBJ2-1; tentatively, D is TRBD2 (5 bases). Trimming left V 0 bases short and J 2 bases short, with 11 bases between. This CDR3 contains 16 residues. Germline V CDR1 and CDR2: SGHDN, FVKESK.

The chain recombines TRBV5-1 with TRBJ1-2; no clear D. This CDR3 region has 12 residues. The germline V and J ends were trimmed by 0 bases and 8 bases, with 8 bases remaining between them. The germline gives CDR1 SGHRS, CDR2 YFSETQ. CDR3 amino acids: CASSLESSGYTF. DNA for the CDR3: TGCGCCAGCAGCTTGGAGTCAAGCGGCTACACCTTC.

As regards this clone: The sample holds other DNA sequences that translate to the same CDR3. V usage is TRBV4-2 and J usage is TRBJ1-1, with D possibly matching TRBD1 (5 bases). The CDR3 spans 18 residues. Germline V gene sequence: CDR1 LGHNA, CDR2 YNFKEQ. Trimming pared 0 bases from V and 2 bases from J, leaving 19 bases between. The DNA for the CDR3 is TGTGCCAGCAGCCAAGATGGAGACTGGGGCAAGAGTAACACTGAAGCTTTCTTT. The encoded protein is CASSQDGDWGKSNTEAFF.

The chain joins TRBV12-5 to TRBJ2-7, with TRBD1 matching over 7 bases. Trimming removed 6 bases from V and 5 bases from J; junction bases left unmatched: 19. The CDR3 length is 17 residues. Germline V gene lookup returns CDR1 LGHNT and CDR2 FRNRAP. The CDR3 nucleotides are TGTGCTAGTGGGATCATTTACCTCGAGACAGGGCGCCACGAGCAGTACTTC. Its protein is CASGIIYLETGRHEQYF.

This clone was seen once. This chain uses TRBV9 with TRBJ1-1, with 8 bases that match TRBD1. V lost 5 bases and J lost 4; bases outside the gene matches: 7. The CDR3 extends over 14 amino acids. Germline assignment: CDR1 SGDLS and CDR2 YYNGEE. CDR3 nucleotides: TGTGCCAGCAGTGGCGGACAGGGTCGCACTGAAGCTTTCTTT. It yields the protein CASSGGQGRTEAFF.

The chain carries TRBV9 and TRBJ2-5; possible D gene TRBD2, 6 bases. Trimming removed 4 bases from V and 2 bases from J, with 12 bases in between. Germline V gives CDR1 SGDLS, CDR2 YYNGEE. The CDR3 covers 14 residues. The CDR3 region has the DNA TGTGCCAGCAGCCTCCAGGCGGGGCAAGAGACCCAGTACTTC. Protein sequence: CASSLQAGQETQYF. Supplemented by reference TRBV9 and TRBJ2-5, the full variable domain reads DSGVTQTPKHLITATGQRVTLRCSPRSGDLSVYWYQQSLDQGLQFLIQYYNGEERAKGNILERFSAQQFPDLHSELNLSSLELGDSALYFCASSLQAGQETQYFGPGTRLLVL.

This clone was detected once. This chain links TRBV5-1 with TRBJ2-1; 8 bases fit TRBD2. The CDR3 loop spans 15 amino acids. Germline V lookup: CDR1 SGHRS, CDR2 YFSETQ. V was clipped by 0 bases and J by 8 bases; unmatched bases: 7. In DNA form, the CDR3 reads TGCGCCAGCAGCTTGGACCTAGCGGGTAGAGATGAGCAGTTCTTC. Protein: CASSLDLAGRDEQFF. Filled out from reference TRBV5-1 and TRBJ2-1, the complete variable domain reads KAGVTQTPRYLIKTRGQQVTLSCSPISGHRSVSWYQQTPGQGLQFLFEYFSETQRNKGNFPGRFSGRQFSNSRSEMNVSTLELGDSALYLCASSLDLAGRDEQFFGPGTRLTVL.

This clone has only one observation. The CDR3 here is CSASSQGEAFF. The DNA for the CDR3 is TGCAGTGCCTCCTCACAGGGAGAGGCTTTCTTT. The chain carries TRBV20-1 and TRBJ1-1; weak D call: TRBD1 (6 bases). The germline V gene has CDR1 DFQATT and CDR2 SNEGSKA (reference sequence). Trimming took 6 bases from V and 11 from J, leaving 16 bases between them. CDR3 length: 11 amino acids.

The count of this clone is one. This chain links TRBV4-3 with TRBJ1-6; D uncertain. The CDR3 is 14 amino acids. Germline V gives CDR1 LGHNA, CDR2 YSLEER. Deletions cut 1 base from V and 5 bases from J, with 6 bases between. The CDR3 is CASSQGQNNSPLHF. The CDR3 coding sequence is TGCGCCAGCAGCCAAGGGCAGAATAATTCACCCCTCCACTTT.

The table lists this clone with a few counts. V gene TRBV19 combines with J gene TRBJ1-1; 7 bases fit TRBD1. The ends lost 7 bases at V and 4 bases at J; junction bases unmatched: 9. Germline values: CDR1 LNHDA, CDR2 SQIVND (reference sequence). This CDR3 spans 14 amino acids. The CDR3 protein is CASTPRQGSTEAFF. DNA for the CDR3: TGTGCCAGTACCCCGAGACAGGGTTCCACTGAAGCTTTCTTT.

CDR3 sequence (DNA): TGCGCCAGCAGCCAAGATGTCCAGGGGATATACGAGCAGTACTTC. Amino acids: CASSQDVQGIYEQYF. The chain joins TRBV4-3 to TRBJ2-7; tentatively, D is TRBD1 (6 bases). This CDR3 is built from 15 residues. CDR1 is LGHNA and CDR2 is YSLEER in the germline V gene. V lost 0 bases to trimming and J lost 4 bases, with 13 bases between them.

The chain combines TRBV7-9 with TRBJ1-5, with TRBD1 matching 9 bases. Germline trimming cut 1 base from V and 4 bases from J; bases unmatched to any gene: 2. Germline loops: CDR1 SEHNR, CDR2 FQNEAQ (reference sequence). This CDR3 has 15 residues. DNA of the CDR3: TGTGCCAGCAGCTTAGGGACAGGGGTGAATCAGCCCCAGCATTTT. Translating it yields CASSLGTGVNQPQHF.

V and J are TRBV14 and TRBJ1-1; 8 positions agree with TRBD1. V trimming: 0 bases; J trimming: 5 bases; junction bases outside the gene matches: 8. The CDR3 contains 16 residues. Germline values: CDR1 SGHDN, CDR2 FVKESK. This CDR3 is CASSQEYQGAGTEAFF. The CDR3 DNA reads TGTGCCAGCAGCCAAGAGTATCAGGGGGCGGGGACTGAAGCTTTCTTT.

The V gene is TRBV4-3, the J gene TRBJ2-7, with no clear D. The CDR3 covers 16 residues. CDR1 and CDR2 (germline): LGHNA, YSLEER. The V end lost 0 bases, the J end lost 5 bases, and 17 bases lay between the germline ends. The CDR3 here is CASSQEWRRPGNEQYF. The CDR3 bases are TGCGCCAGCAGCCAAGAGTGGCGCAGGCCCGGCAACGAGCAGTACTTC.

The sample holds one count of this clone. The CDR3 DNA follows: TGCGCCAGCAGCGTCGGGACACAGACTGAAGCTTTCTTT. Amino acids: CASSVGTQTEAFF. The rearrangement joins TRBV5-1 to TRBJ1-1; D is possibly TRBD1 (6 bases). The V gene lost 4 bases and the J gene lost 5 bases, with 12 bases spanning the gap. Germline values: CDR1 SGHRS, CDR2 YFSETQ. The length of the CDR3 is 13 residues.